The 23 T cell receptor beta chains below were found in one sample sequenced in a study of low-dose radiotherapy and immunotherapy resistance in tumors. TRAV- and TRBV-specific primers, spanning alpha and beta chains, primed first-strand cDNA. Amplification of TCRs used a constant-region primer and V-primer adapter for about 20 PCR cycles. TCRdb ran MiXCR on the reads and lists one entry per CDR3 protein. Of around 60,000 distinct CDR3 sequences listed, 20% to 25% are singletons. Documented time point: after trial treatment. Documented treatment: LDRT plus nivolumab, ipilimumab, low-dose cyclophosphamide and aspirin (RACIN trial). Sequencing used PBMCs, obtained after low-dose radiotherapy plus immunotherapy. The receptors originated from a male donor with prostate cancer.

This clonotype was picked up many times. The rearrangement joins TRBV19 to TRBJ2-4; the D call may be TRBD1 or TRBD2 (6 bases each). This CDR3 spans 22 amino acids. Germline V gene data show CDR1 as LNHDA and CDR2 as SQIVND (reference sequence). V was cut by 0 bases and J by 2 bases, with 29 bases left in between. As DNA, the CDR3 is TGTGCCAGTAGTATAGATCTTAGGGGGGCAGGTATATACCGCGGGTCCAAAAACATTCAGTACTTC. As protein: CASSIDLRGAGIYRGSKNIQYF.

The rearrangement uses TRBV5-8 and TRBJ2-7; TRBD2 agrees at 11 bases. Germline V gives CDR1 SGHTS, CDR2 YDEGEE. The length of the CDR3 is 15 residues. V shed 0 bases and J 7 bases; nucleotides not matched to a gene: 6. This CDR3 reads CASSLERGTSGEQYF. CDR3 DNA sequence: TGTGCCAGCAGCTTGGAGAGGGGGACTAGCGGTGAGCAGTACTTC.

This clonotype was seen ten or more times. The rearrangement joins TRBV5-5 to TRBJ1-2; possible D gene TRBD1, 5 bases. Germline-derived CDR1 and CDR2 are SGHKS and YYEKEE (reference sequence). Between the trimmed V and J ends, which lost 0 bases and 0 bases, there was a span of 15 bases. The CDR3 runs 17 residues. The CDR3 DNA reads TGTGCCAGCAGCTTGGGATCGCCAGGGCCCTCTAACTATGGCTACACCTTC. It specifies CASSLGSPGPSNYGYTF.

This clonotype was seen repeatedly, ten times or more. The V gene is TRBV5-1, the J gene TRBJ1-1; 9 positions match TRBD1. The CDR3 totals 14 residues. The ends lost 5 bases at V and 0 bases at J; junction bases unmatched: 2. The germline CDR1 and CDR2 sequences are SGHRS and YFSETQ. The CDR3, as DNA: TGCGCCAGCAGGGGACAGGGATTGAACACTGAAGCTTTCTTT. This codes for CASRGQGLNTEAFF.

Many counts were recorded for this clonotype. This CDR3 is CSALRRQETQYF. The CDR3 region has the DNA TGCAGCGCCCTGAGGAGGCAAGAGACCCAGTACTTC. The chain recombines TRBV29-1 with TRBJ2-5, with D maybe TRBD2 (5 bases). The CDR3 covers 12 residues. V was pared by 7 bases and J by 2 bases, with 11 bases between. Germline V gives CDR1 SQVTM, CDR2 ANQGSEA.

This clonotype was recorded a few times. This chain joins TRBV20-1 and TRBJ2-5; the D call may be TRBD1 or TRBD2 (5 bases each). V was clipped by 6 bases and J by 10 bases, with 18 bases between them. Germline CDR1 DFQATT, CDR2 SNEGSKA (reference sequence). The CDR3 length is 12 residues. The CDR3 coding sequence is TGCAGTGCCGCGCTGGGGGAAGGGGTCCAGTACTTC. This encodes CSAALGEGVQYF.

This clonotype was counted many times. No conserved phenylalanine or tryptophan ends this CDR3, so it is likely a read error. The limits of the CDR3 on the DNA are not certain, so only TCRdb's listed CDR3 is given. The chain is built from TRBV5-8 and TRBJ2-5; the DNA was not compared with TRBD2, the D call given in the table. Germline CDR1 and CDR2: SGHTS and YDEGEE. The CDR3 spans 16 residues, counting both ends. The CDR3 sequence: CASSHIAGTSGRAFVY.

This clonotype came up many times. The chain carries TRBV20-1 and TRBJ2-7; D is tentatively TRBD1 or TRBD2 (6 bases each). The V and J ends lost 6 bases and 2 bases respectively, with 14 bases between them. CDR1 is DFQATT and CDR2 is SNEGSKA in the germline V gene (reference sequence). The CDR3 is 13 residues long. The CDR3 DNA is TGCAGTGCCATCGACAGGACTACCTACGAGCAGTACTTC. Its protein product is CSAIDRTTYEQYF.

This clonotype has at least ten counts. The chain's CDR3 is CASSFGTEGETQYF. The CDR3 DNA is TGTGCCAGCAGCTTCGGGACAGAGGGAGAGACCCAGTACTTC. The chain joins TRBV7-2 to TRBJ2-5, with 7 bases lining up with TRBD1. Trimming at V came to 3 bases and at J to 4 bases, leaving 5 bases not matched to a gene. Germline CDR1 and CDR2: SGHTA and FQGNSA. There are 14 residues in the CDR3.

This clonotype was counted at least ten times. This chain uses TRBV2 with TRBJ2-7; D possibly matches TRBD1 or TRBD2 (5 bases each). CDR1 SNHLY and CDR2 FYNNEI come from the germline V gene. The CDR3 length is 14 residues. Trimming took 9 bases from V and 0 from J, leaving 15 bases between them. The CDR3 region is CARSGTGSSYEQYF. The CDR3, as DNA: TGTGCCAGATCCGGGACGGGGAGCTCCTACGAGCAGTACTTC.

This clonotype has at least ten counts. In DNA, the CDR3 is TGTGCCAGCAGGGGGACTAGCGGGATGAAGATAGATACGCAGTATTTT. Translation gives CASRGTSGMKIDTQYF. The chain couples TRBV2 to TRBJ2-3; 13 positions agree with TRBD2. Per the germline V gene, CDR1 is SNHLY and CDR2 is FYNNEI. V lost 6 bases to trimming and J lost 5 bases; unmatched junction nucleotides: 8. This CDR3 has 16 residues.

As to this clonotype: The junction does not match germline at one end; this may be a read error. The chain recombines TRBV5-3 with TRBJ2-3; D is possibly TRBD1 or TRBD2 (5 bases each). TRBV5-3 is annotated as an ORF whose role is uncertain. The CDR3 has 14 residues. Here the CDR3 reads CASSLVGDGDTQYF. The CDR3 coding sequence is TGTGCCAGCAGCTTGGTGGGGGATGGAGATACGCAGTATTTT.

This clonotype showed up many times. The chain combines TRBV28 with TRBJ2-7; D may be TRBD1 or TRBD2 (5 bases each). Trimming removed 8 bases at V and 0 bases at J, with 17 bases between. CDR3 size: 15 residues. Looked up from germline, CDR1 is MDHEN and CDR2 is SYDVKM. The DNA for the CDR3 is TGTGCCAGCGGTGGACAAAGGAGGATCTCCTACGAGCAGTACTTC. Amino acids: CASGGQRRISYEQYF.

This clonotype was observed a handful of times. The chain uses TRBV9 and TRBJ2-3; D remains ambiguous. Germline V gives CDR1 SGDLS, CDR2 YYNGEE. This CDR3 comprises 13 residues. V was trimmed by 0 bases and J by 4 bases, leaving 6 bases between them. In nucleotides, the CDR3 is TGTGCCAGCAGCGTAGTTTTGTCAGATACGCAGTATTTT. Protein sequence: CASSVVLSDTQYF.

A word on this clonotype: Because the CDR3's place on the DNA is in doubt, the DNA is left out and the CDR3 is given as listed by TCRdb. The chain links TRBV6-2 or TRBV6-3 to TRBJ2-2; no check of the table's D call, TRBD2, against the DNA was made. 18 amino acids form the CDR3, both terminal residues included. In germline, CDR1 is MNHEY, CDR2 SVGEGT. CDR3 in amino acids: CASRIRGLAGVTGELFFF.

A note on this clonotype: The likely explanation is a read error, given a far larger clone one base away. V and J are TRBV6-1 and TRBJ2-2, with D tentatively TRBD1 or TRBD2 (5 bases each). The CDR3 runs to 14 residues. Germline V CDR1 and CDR2: MNHNS, SASEGT. CDR3 in amino acids: CASSYTDSYGEPFF. For the CDR3, the DNA is TGTGCCAGCAGTTATACTGACAGTTACGGGGAGCCGTTTTTT.

The chain has TRBV7-9 and TRBJ2-2; 7 positions match TRBD1. Germline CDR1 reads SEHNR; CDR2 reads FQNEAQ (reference sequence). The length of the CDR3 is 16 residues. With V trimmed by 3 bases and J by 2 bases, 6 bases remained unmatched. The DNA for the CDR3 is TGTGCCAGCAGCTTCCAGACAGGGTCCAACACCGGGGAGCTGTTTTTT. It translates to CASSFQTGSNTGELFF.

This clonotype was detected ten times or more. This sequence joins TRBV30 and TRBJ1-2; maybe TRBD1 (6 bases). Germline loops: CDR1 GTSNPN, CDR2 SVGIG (reference sequence). The CDR3 runs 17 residues. V was pared by 4 bases and J by 5 bases, with 26 bases between. The CDR3 spells CAWTERTALGGAYGYTF. The CDR3 DNA reads TGTGCCTGGACAGAAAGGACAGCCCTTGGTGGGGCATATGGCTACACCTTC.

Ten or more counts support this clonotype. The chain combines TRBV24-1 with TRBJ2-3; TRBD2 is a possible D gene (5 bases). This CDR3 is 14 amino acids long. V shed 1 base and J shed 4 bases, with 8 bases lying between them. Looked up from germline, CDR1 is KGHDR and CDR2 is SFDVKD. The CDR3 DNA follows: TGTGCCACCAGTGATTTCGGAGGCGCAGATACGCAGTATTTT. Amino acid sequence: CATSDFGGADTQYF.

This clonotype has at least ten counts. The gene calls are TRBV3-1 and TRBJ1-1; TRBD1 matches at 12 bases. Trimming removed 4 bases from V and 9 bases from J; junction bases left unmatched: 18. Germline V CDR1 and CDR2: LGHDT, YNNKEL (reference sequence). There are 18 residues in the CDR3. The CDR3 loop reads CASSRPLGPGQGAFKAFF. CDR3 bases: TGTGCCAGCAGCCGACCCCTCGGCCCGGGACAGGGGGCCTTCAAAGCTTTCTTT.

This clonotype was counted many times. The chain's CDR3 is CASSARTSGASYEQYF. The DNA of the CDR3 is TGTGCCAGTAGTGCCCGGACTAGCGGAGCCTCCTACGAGCAGTACTTC. This sequence joins TRBV19 and TRBJ2-7, with TRBD2 matching 10 bases. Trimming at V came to 5 bases and at J to 0 bases, leaving 7 bases not matched to a gene. This CDR3 is 16 amino acids long. From germline, CDR1 is LNHDA and CDR2 SQIVND (reference sequence).

At least ten counts were recorded for this clonotype. V is TRBV3-1 and J is TRBJ2-7; 7 nucleotides agree with TRBD2. Germline CDR1 and CDR2: LGHDT and YNNKEL (reference sequence). The CDR3 length is 17 residues. V trimming: 1 base; J trimming: 0 bases; junction bases outside the gene matches: 9. The CDR3 loop is CASSQGAIAGLSYEQYF. The CDR3 DNA reads TGTGCCAGCAGCCAAGGAGCAATAGCGGGCCTCTCCTACGAGCAGTACTTC.

This clonotype was observed many times. The rearrangement uses TRBV5-4 and TRBJ2-3; possible D gene TRBD2, 5 bases. V lost 4 bases and J lost 4, with 10 bases in between. Germline CDR1 and CDR2: SGHNT and YYREEE (reference sequence). The CDR3 has 13 residues. The CDR3 reads CASSPGDSDTQYF. The DNA of the CDR3 is TGTGCCAGCAGCCCCGGGGATTCAGATACGCAGTATTTT.